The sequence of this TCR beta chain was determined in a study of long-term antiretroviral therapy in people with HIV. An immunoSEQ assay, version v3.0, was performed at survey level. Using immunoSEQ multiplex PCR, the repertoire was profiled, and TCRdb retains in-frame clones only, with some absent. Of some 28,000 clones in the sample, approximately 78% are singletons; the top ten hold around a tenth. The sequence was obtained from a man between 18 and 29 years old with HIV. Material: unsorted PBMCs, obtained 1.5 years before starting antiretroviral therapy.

This chain's CDR3 is CASSLNADSNQPQHF. CDR3 DNA: TGTGCCAGCAGCTTGAATGCGGACAGCAATCAGCCCCAGCATTTT. The chain recombines TRBV5-4 with TRBJ1-5, with D unresolved. This CDR3 is 15 amino acids long. V dropped 1 base and J dropped 1 base, with 9 bases sitting between them. Germline CDR1 SGHNT, CDR2 YYREEE (reference sequence).